A single sample gave rise to the 9 T cell receptor beta chains below, sequenced in a study of technical replicates of blood from a handful of donors. Generated by immunoSEQ multiplex PCR, the TCRdb table keeps only in-frame clones and is missing some. The sample lists under 95,000 clones, about 96% seen once, with 0.25% to 0.3% in the top ten. The specimen was T cells isolated from PBMCs. These receptors were taken from a human donor in good health.

The rearrangement links TRBV10-2 to TRBJ2-3, with a tentative D call TRBD2 (7 bases). There are 15 residues in the CDR3. V dropped 5 bases and J dropped 1 base, with 13 bases sitting between them. Germline lookup yields CDR1 WSHSY and CDR2 SAAADI. Here the CDR3 DNA reads TGCGCCAGCAGTTTGGGGGCGGGAGGCACAGATACGCAGTATTTT. It specifies CASSLGAGGTDTQYF.

This clone was observed a few times. The rearrangement uses TRBV5-1 and TRBJ2-3, with TRBD2 identical over 9 bases. V shed 6 bases and J 0 bases; nucleotides not matched to a gene: 11. Germline V CDR1 and CDR2: SGHRS, YFSETQ. This CDR3 comprises 17 residues. This CDR3 is CASKYKASGASTDTQYF. The CDR3 DNA reads TGCGCCAGCAAATATAAGGCTAGCGGGGCTAGCACAGATACGCAGTATTTT.

V usage is TRBV19 and J usage is TRBJ2-1; D not certain. The germline CDR1 and CDR2 sequences are LNHDA and SQIVND (reference sequence). Trimming shortened V by 0 bases and J by 7 bases, and 4 bases separated the two germline ends. This CDR3 is built from 12 residues. This chain's CDR3 is CASSIDRNEQFF. The CDR3 coding sequence is TGTGCCAGTAGTATAGACCGGAATGAGCAGTTCTTC.

This chain links TRBV6-4 with TRBJ2-1, with D possibly TRBD1 on 6 matching bases. The germline V and J ends were trimmed by 1 base and 7 bases, with 11 bases remaining between them. Germline CDR1 and CDR2: MRHNA and SNTAGT. There are 14 residues in the CDR3. The DNA for the CDR3 is TGTGCCAGCAGTGACTGGGCAGGGGAAAATGAGCAGTTCTTC. It codes for CASSDWAGENEQFF.

The gene calls are TRBV28 and TRBJ1-1; 11 bases agree with TRBD1. Germline CDR1 reads MDHEN; CDR2 reads SYDVKM. This CDR3 is 18 amino acids long. The junction had 11 bases not matched to a gene; V was cut back by 4 bases and J by 1 base. The CDR3, as DNA: TGTGCCAGCAGTTCGGTCTTCGGACAGGGGGCAAGGAACACTGAAGCTTTCTTT. Its protein product is CASSSVFGQGARNTEAFF. The entire variable domain, with the rest obtained from reference TRBV28 and TRBJ1-1, is as follows: DVKVTQSSRYLVKRTGEKVFLECVQDMDHENMFWYRQDPGLGLRLIYFSYDVKMKEKGDIPEGYSVSREKKERFSLILESASTNQTSMYLCASSSVFGQGARNTEAFFGQGTRLTVV.

The genes are TRBV15 and TRBJ1-5, with D perhaps TRBD1 (6 bases). V shed 5 bases and J shed 5 bases, with 16 bases lying between them. The CDR3 runs to 15 residues. Germline V CDR1 and CDR2: LNHNV, YYDKDF (reference sequence). CDR3 residues: CATSPRGGNDQPQHF. For the CDR3, the DNA is TGTGCCACCAGCCCCAGAGGGGGTAACGATCAGCCCCAGCATTTT.

This chain links TRBV7-7 with TRBJ2-1; 7 bases align to TRBD2. The CDR3 covers 15 residues. V was pared by 1 base and J by 6 bases, with 6 bases of the junction left unmatched. CDR1 is SSHAT and CDR2 is FNYEAQ in the germline V gene (reference sequence). DNA for the CDR3: TGTGCCAGCAGCTTAGGGACTAGTGATGGCAATGAGCAGTTCTTC. Translation gives CASSLGTSDGNEQFF. The full variable domain, its missing parts supplied by reference TRBV7-7 and TRBJ2-1, is GAGVSQSPRYKVTKRGQDVTLRCDPISSHATLYWYQQALGQGPEFLTYFNYEAQPDKSGLPSDRFSAERPEGSISTLTIQRTEQRDSAMYRCASSLGTSDGNEQFFGPGTRLTVL.

The V and J genes are TRBV7-9 and TRBJ2-1; 12 bases align to TRBD2. Germline CDR1 is SEHNR and CDR2 is FQNEAQ (reference sequence). The CDR3 is 17 residues long. V shed 5 bases and J 3 bases; nucleotides not matched to a gene: 8. The CDR3 is CASSTYRTSGNYNEQFF. The DNA for the CDR3 is TGTGCCAGCAGCACCTATCGGACTAGCGGGAACTACAATGAGCAGTTCTTC.

The chain has TRBV7-9 and TRBJ2-7; 9 positions agree with TRBD1. This CDR3 is 17 amino acids long. J was trimmed by 4 bases and V by 0 bases; bases with no gene match: 10. Germline V gene sequence: CDR1 SEHNR, CDR2 FQNEAQ (reference sequence). CDR3 in DNA: TGTGCCAGCAGCTTAGCCCCCGGGACAGGGAACCTGTACGAGCAGTACTTC. This sequence encodes CASSLAPGTGNLYEQYF.